These 32 T cell receptor beta chains originate from one sample sequenced in a study of identical twins. A single record per CDR3 protein comes from TCRdb applying MiXCR to the 5' RACE reads. The sample carries 600,000 to 700,000 distinct CDR3 sequences, 21% recorded once. These data are also associated with another study on T cells expressing NK-cell markers.

The sequenced sample was PBMCs. The receptors stem from a woman aged 18 to 35 in good health.

The V gene is TRBV12-3 or TRBV12-4, the J gene TRBJ2-3, with 14 bases matching TRBD2. V was clipped by 6 bases and J by 5 bases; unmatched bases: 1. The CDR3 runs to 14 residues. The DNA for the CDR3 is TGTGCCAGCAGGGGGACTAGCGGGAGAGATACGCAGTATTTT. It translates to CASRGTSGRDTQYF.

This clonotype was detected many times. This chain joins TRBV20-1 and TRBJ2-3; 7 bases line up with TRBD2. The germline V gene encodes CDR1 DFQATT and CDR2 SNEGSKA (reference sequence). CDR3 size: 13 residues. Trimming took 5 bases from V and 2 from J; bases not matched to a gene: 4. CDR3 region: CSAYGGNTDTQYF. The DNA of the CDR3 is TGCAGTGCTTACGGGGGGAACACAGATACGCAGTATTTT.

The chain links TRBV12-3 or TRBV12-4 to TRBJ2-7; the match to TRBD1 covers 7 bases. J was trimmed by 9 bases and V by 6 bases; bases with no gene match: 17. This CDR3 is built from 15 residues. Here the CDR3 reads CASSFRNRGERRQYF. The CDR3 coding sequence is TGTGCCAGCAGCTTTCGTAACAGGGGTGAGCGGAGGCAGTACTTC.

This clonotype has at least ten counts. CDR3 DNA: TGTGCCAGCAGCTTGGAGGTAGAACAGACCCAGTACTTC. Translating it yields CASSLEVEQTQYF. The chain joins TRBV5-6 to TRBJ2-5; D gene uncertain. Trimming removed 0 bases at V and 6 bases at J, with 9 bases between. Germline loops: CDR1 SGHDT, CDR2 YYEEEE. CDR3 length: 13 residues. The entire variable domain, with the rest obtained from reference TRBV5-6 and TRBJ2-5, is as follows: DAGVTQSPTHLIKTRGQQVTLRCSPKSGHDTVSWYQQALGQGPQFIFQYYEEEERQRGNFPDRFSGHQFPNYSSELNVNALLLGDSALYLCASSLEVEQTQYFGPGTRLLVL.

The chain combines TRBV5-1 with TRBJ2-3; no firm D call. V lost 2 bases and J lost 7, with 14 bases in between. This CDR3 spans 14 amino acids. The germline V gene encodes CDR1 SGHRS and CDR2 YFSETQ. CDR3 in DNA: TGCGCCAGCAGCTTAGGAGAAGTGGCGAATACGCAGTATTTT. It is translated as CASSLGEVANTQYF.

This clonotype was counted a single time. The CDR3 sequence: CSAARTGINTGELFF. The CDR3 DNA follows: TGCAGTGCCGCCCGGACAGGGATAAACACCGGGGAGCTGTTTTTT. J is TRBJ2-2 and V is TRBV20-1; 8 bases agree with TRBD1. The V and J ends lost 6 bases and 2 bases, in that order; junction bases with no gene match: 8. The CDR3 is made up of 15 amino acids. Germline CDR1 is DFQATT and CDR2 is SNEGSKA (reference sequence).

Ten or more counts support this clonotype. This chain links TRBV11-2 with TRBJ1-4; D gene unclear. Germline-derived CDR1 and CDR2 are SGHAT and FQNNGV. The CDR3 totals 13 residues. Trimming cost V 6 bases and J 0 bases, with 5 bases left between them. The CDR3 region has the DNA TGTGCCAGCAGAGCTGCAACTAATGAAAAACTGTTTTTT. Its protein is CASRAATNEKLFF.

This clonotype was observed a single time. The chain is built from TRBV29-1 and TRBJ2-3; TRBD2 aligns across 8 bases. CDR1 is SQVTM and CDR2 is ANQGSEA in the germline V gene. The CDR3 totals 15 residues. V lost 7 bases to trimming and J lost 1 base; unmatched junction nucleotides: 10. Written as DNA, the CDR3 is TGCAGCGCCTCCTGGGCGGGGGGCGGCACAGATACGCAGTATTTT. Protein sequence: CSASWAGGGTDTQYF.

This clonotype was seen repeatedly, ten times or more. J is TRBJ1-2 and V is TRBV29-1; a possible D gene is TRBD1 (5 bases). Trimming removed 7 bases from V and 7 bases from J, with 13 bases in between. CDR3 length: 11 amino acids. Germline CDR1 and CDR2: SQVTM and ANQGSEA. The CDR3 sequence is CSAKAGVGYTF. In DNA, the CDR3 is TGCAGCGCAAAAGCGGGGGTTGGCTACACCTTC. Complete variable domain (other parts from reference TRBV29-1 and TRBJ1-2): SAVISQKPSRDICQRGTSLTIQCQVDSQVTMMFWYRQQPGQSLTLIATANQGSEATYESGFVIDKFPISRPNLTFSTLTVSNMSPEDSSIYLCSAKAGVGYTFGSGTRLTVV.

The gene calls are TRBV29-1 and TRBJ1-1; 7 bases are shared with TRBD1. The ends lost 3 bases at V and 8 bases at J; junction bases unmatched: 6. Germline lookup yields CDR1 SQVTM and CDR2 ANQGSEA. This CDR3 has 12 residues. The CDR3 DNA follows: TGCAGCGTTGATGGCAGGGGGAAGGAAGCTTTCTTT. Its protein is CSVDGRGKEAFF.

This chain links TRBV12-3 or TRBV12-4 with TRBJ2-1; D might be TRBD2 (7 bases). Between the trimmed V and J ends, which lost 2 bases and 7 bases, there was a span of 15 bases. The CDR3 runs to 15 residues. CDR3 sequence: CASSLTGGPGNEQFF. The CDR3 nucleotides read TGTGCCAGCAGTTTAACCGGGGGGCCTGGGAATGAGCAGTTCTTC.

This chain uses TRBV6-1 with TRBJ2-7; TRBD1 matches 9 bases. From germline, CDR1 is MNHNS and CDR2 SASEGT. The CDR3 is 16 amino acids. Germline trimming cut 5 bases from V and 1 base from J; bases unmatched to any gene: 9. The CDR3 sequence is CASSRSTGGQSYEQYF. The CDR3 DNA sequence: TGTGCCAGCAGTCGATCGACAGGGGGGCAATCCTACGAGCAGTACTTC.

The V and J genes are TRBV25-1 and TRBJ2-5; D unclear. Per germline, CDR1 MGHDK and CDR2 SYGVNS. The CDR3 is 12 residues long. Trimming took off 8 bases at V and 5 bases at J, with 12 bases between the two ends. CDR3 in DNA: TGTGCCAGCTCCCAAGAGGCCGAGACCCAGTACTTC. Its translation: CASSQEAETQYF.

The chain recombines TRBV4-1 with TRBJ2-1; a possible D gene is TRBD1 (5 bases). The germline V gene encodes CDR1 MGHRA and CDR2 YSYEKL. This CDR3 spans 15 amino acids. V lost 4 bases and J lost 8, with 18 bases in between. The CDR3 coding sequence is TGCGCCAGCAGCCCGGTGGGAAGTGGGGCGGATGAGCAGTTCTTC. Encoded protein: CASSPVGSGADEQFF.

This clonotype has more than one count but fewer than ten. The rearrangement uses TRBV29-1 and TRBJ2-5; the match to TRBD1 covers 12 bases. CDR3 length: 13 amino acids. The germline gives CDR1 SQVTM, CDR2 ANQGSEA. Here the CDR3 reads CTPGDRGRETQYF. In DNA, the CDR3 is TGCACCCCAGGGGACAGGGGGCGAGAGACCCAGTACTTC.

The chain uses TRBV5-6 and TRBJ2-1; D gene uncertain. Per germline, CDR1 SGHDT and CDR2 YYEEEE. V gave up 9 bases and J gave up 0 bases, with 22 bases separating them. This CDR3 has 17 residues. The CDR3 nucleotides read TGTGCCATGGGCCCCCTGGGCGGTAAACGCTCCTACAATGAGCAGTTCTTC. Translation: CAMGPLGGKRSYNEQFF.

The chain couples TRBV12-3 or TRBV12-4 to TRBJ1-2; unclear D gene. The CDR3 runs 11 residues. V lost 6 bases, J lost 7 bases, and 9 bases lay in between. The CDR3 DNA is TGTGCCAGCAGAAGTAGGGTTGGCTACACCTTC. Amino acid sequence: CASRSRVGYTF.

CDR3 protein: CASSEPSEQYF. In nucleotides, the CDR3 is TGTGCCAGCAGTGAACCGAGCGAGCAGTACTTC. The chain is built from TRBV2 and TRBJ2-7; D remains ambiguous. CDR3 size: 11 residues. Trimming shortened V by 2 bases and J by 6 bases, and 5 bases separated the two germline ends. Germline CDR1 is SNHLY and CDR2 is FYNNEI.

This clonotype was recorded a few times. The chain is built from TRBV7-8 and TRBJ2-2; D is undetermined. This CDR3 has 10 residues. Between the trimmed V and J ends, which lost 5 bases and 5 bases, there was a span of 0 bases. Germline lookup yields CDR1 SGHVS and CDR2 FQNEAQ. CDR3 DNA sequence: TGTGCCAGCAGCACCGGGGAGCTGTTTTTT. This translates into CASSTGELFF.

The chain joins TRBV20-1 to TRBJ2-1, with a possible D match to TRBD1 (6 bases). Trimming removed 0 bases from V and 8 bases from J, with 8 bases in between. The CDR3 runs to 12 residues. Germline V lookup: CDR1 DFQATT, CDR2 SNEGSKA (reference sequence). CDR3 loop: CSARDRGHEQFF. The CDR3 coding sequence is TGCAGTGCTAGAGACAGGGGACATGAGCAGTTCTTC.

The table lists this clonotype with many counts. The rearrangement joins TRBV2 to TRBJ2-3; TRBD2 aligns across 10 bases. J was trimmed by 2 bases and V by 3 bases; bases with no gene match: 8. Germline V lookup: CDR1 SNHLY, CDR2 FYNNEI. CDR3 length: 17 residues. CDR3 sequence (DNA): TGTGCCAGCAGTGACAGCGGGGGGGCGAGAACCACAGATACGCAGTATTTT. Protein sequence: CASSDSGGARTTDTQYF.

There are a few counts of this clonotype. The chain recombines TRBV11-2 with TRBJ1-4; TRBD1 matches 7 bases. The CDR3 totals 18 residues. V gave up 5 bases and J gave up 5 bases; unmatched junction bases: 17. Looked up from germline, CDR1 is SGHAT and CDR2 is FQNNGV. The CDR3: CASSRRTGGQEQNEKLFF. The CDR3 bases are TGTGCCAGCAGCCGGCGTACTGGTGGACAGGAGCAGAATGAAAAACTGTTTTTT.

This clonotype was detected only a few times. CDR3 nucleotide sequence: TGCAGTCCGCGGGGGGAGGCCCACTACGAGCAGTACTTC. Its translation is CSPRGEAHYEQYF. This chain uses TRBV20-1 with TRBJ2-7; 8 bases are a match to TRBD2. The germline V gene encodes CDR1 DFQATT and CDR2 SNEGSKA (reference sequence). The V segment lost 8 bases and the J segment 3 bases; nucleotides outside the gene matches: 9. This CDR3 comprises 13 residues.

This clonotype appeared a few times. V usage is TRBV5-1 and J usage is TRBJ2-7; D not resolved. This CDR3 is 14 amino acids long. The germline V gene has CDR1 SGHRS and CDR2 YFSETQ. The V and J ends lost 4 bases and 1 base respectively, with 12 bases between them. For the CDR3, the DNA is TGCGCCAGCAGCGCGAACGACCCTTCCTACGAGCAGTACTTC. Residues: CASSANDPSYEQYF.

This chain uses TRBV5-5 with TRBJ2-2; D call uncertain. The CDR3 has 15 residues. Germline loops: CDR1 SGHKS, CDR2 YYEKEE (reference sequence). Trimming cost V 1 base and J 4 bases, with 11 bases left between them. The CDR3 DNA is TGTGCCAGCAGCTTGACGGGCCTCAGCACCGGGGAGCTGTTTTTT. It translates to CASSLTGLSTGELFF.

The V call is TRBV25-1, the J call TRBJ1-1, with a tentative D call TRBD1 (5 bases). Germline V gene sequence: CDR1 MGHDK, CDR2 SYGVNS. The CDR3 contains 16 residues. V dropped 6 bases and J dropped 6 bases, with 23 bases sitting between them. Here the CDR3 reads CASSSGLRGMRAEAFF. CDR3 DNA: TGTGCCAGCAGCTCCGGGCTCCGGGGCATGAGGGCTGAAGCTTTCTTT. The full variable domain, with the rest looked up from reference TRBV25-1 and TRBJ1-1, is EADIYQTPRYLVIGTGKKITLECSQTMGHDKMYWYQQDPGMELHLIHYSYGVNSTEKGDLSSESTVSRIRTEHFPLTLESARPSHTSQYLCASSSGLRGMRAEAFFGQGTRLTVV.

This clonotype was seen many times. V usage is TRBV7-8 and J usage is TRBJ2-1; TRBD1 is a possible D gene (5 bases). The CDR3 consists of 11 residues. The V gene's germline CDR1 is SGHVS and CDR2 FQNEAQ. V lost 5 bases to trimming and J lost 9 bases, with 8 bases between them. The DNA for the CDR3 is TGTGCCAGCAGCAGGGGTGGTGAGCAGTTCTTC. Amino acid sequence: CASSRGGEQFF. Full variable domain (missing parts from reference TRBV7-8 and TRBJ2-1): GAGVSQSPRYKVAKRGQDVALRCDPISGHVSLFWYQQALGQGPEFLTYFQNEAQLDKSGLPSDRFFAERPEGSVSTLKIQRTQQEDSAVYLCASSRGGEQFFGPGTRLTVL.

This clonotype was observed a few times. The chain employs TRBV6-2 or TRBV6-3 and TRBJ1-1; TRBD1 agrees at 7 bases. The germline V gene has CDR1 MNHEY and CDR2 SVGEGT. Germline trimming cut 6 bases from V and 3 bases from J; bases unmatched to any gene: 13. The CDR3 has 16 residues. The CDR3 is CASRRDRKWGDTEAFF. CDR3 DNA sequence: TGTGCCAGCAGGCGGGACAGAAAATGGGGGGACACTGAAGCTTTCTTT.

This clonotype was seen at least ten times. The V gene is TRBV13, the J gene TRBJ2-2; D is uncertain. In germline, CDR1 is PRHDT, CDR2 FYEKMQ (reference sequence). V was shortened by 1 base and J by 4 bases, with 10 bases between the two germline ends. The CDR3 consists of 15 residues. The CDR3 spells CASSLARGRTGELFF. DNA for the CDR3: TGTGCCAGCAGCTTAGCTAGAGGTCGCACCGGGGAGCTGTTTTTT.

The chain uses TRBV7-2 and TRBJ1-2, with D tentatively TRBD1 (5 bases). The germline gives CDR1 SGHTA, CDR2 FQGNSA. The CDR3 is made up of 15 amino acids. V shed 5 bases and J shed 5 bases, with 18 bases lying between them. The CDR3 DNA follows: TGTGCCAGCAGCCCAACCTGGGACGTTAGTTATGGCTACACCTTC. This gives the protein CASSPTWDVSYGYTF.

The chain carries TRBV15 and TRBJ2-1; 8 nucleotides align to TRBD2. The CDR3 extends over 13 amino acids. V lost 8 bases to trimming and J lost 9 bases; unmatched junction nucleotides: 9. CDR1 LNHNV and CDR2 YYDKDF come from the germline V gene (reference sequence). The CDR3 spells CATGREDDSEQFF. In DNA form, the CDR3 reads TGTGCCACCGGGCGGGAGGACGACAGTGAGCAGTTCTTC.

With regard to this clonotype: A much larger clone sits a single nucleotide away, making a read error possible. The rearrangement uses TRBV6-1 and TRBJ2-1; D gene unclear. The CDR3 covers 13 residues. Trimming shortened V by 7 bases and J by 7 bases, and 14 bases separated the two germline ends. Germline V gene data show CDR1 as MNHNS and CDR2 as SASEGT. The CDR3 reads CASIRDGVNEQFF. The CDR3 DNA sequence: TGTGCCAGCATCCGTGATGGGGTTAATGAGCAGTTCTTC.